A single sample gave rise to the 15 T cell receptor beta chains below, sequenced in a study of control samples from healthy donors and cancer patients. Here immunoSEQ multiplex PCR was the method, and the copy in TCRdb shows in-frame clones only, minus some. This table has over 200,000 clones, around 79% appearing once. Sequencing was performed on PBMCs. Every receptor here comes from a woman aged 60 to 75 with lung cancer.

The chain employs TRBV28 and TRBJ1-3, with unresolved D. CDR1 and CDR2 (germline): MDHEN, SYDVKM. The CDR3 is made up of 13 amino acids. V lost 3 bases and J lost 2, with 5 bases in between. The CDR3 DNA follows: TGTGCCAGCAGTTTGCAGGCTGGAAACACCATATATTTT. As protein: CASSLQAGNTIYF.

The rearrangement joins TRBV3-1 (or the pseudogene TRBV3-2) to TRBJ2-1; no clear D. V was cut by 1 base and J by 9 bases, with 13 bases left in between. Per germline, CDR1 LGHDT and CDR2 YNNKEL (reference sequence). The CDR3 covers 14 residues. The CDR3 bases are TGTGCCAGCAGCCAAGTCCAGGAGATTAGTGAGCAGTTCTTC. This encodes CASSQVQEISEQFF.

This clone was counted between two and nine times. The chain uses TRBV19 and TRBJ1-6; TRBD1 matches 11 bases. The CDR3 contains 13 residues. V dropped 8 bases and J dropped 8; count of bases not matched to a gene: 2. Per the germline V gene, CDR1 is LNHDA and CDR2 is SQIVND (reference sequence). The CDR3 is CASGTGGYSPLHF. The CDR3 DNA reads TGTGCCAGTGGGACAGGGGGATATTCACCCCTCCACTTT. The full variable domain, completed using reference TRBV19 and TRBJ1-6, is DGGITQSPKYLFRKEGQNVTLSCEQNLNHDAMYWYRQDPGQGLRLIYYSQIVNDFQKGDIAEGYSVSREKKESFPLTVTSAQKNPTAFYLCASGTGGYSPLHFGNGTRLTVT.

In its sample, this clone was seen once. This sequence joins TRBV19 and TRBJ2-1, with 9 bases that match TRBD1. The V and J ends lost 4 bases and 15 bases, in that order; junction bases with no gene match: 4. The CDR3 loop spans 11 amino acids. Germline CDR1 is LNHDA and CDR2 is SQIVND (reference sequence). The DNA of the CDR3 is TGTGCCAGTAGTACGGGACAGGGTTCGTTCTTC. Protein product: CASSTGQGSFF.

The rearrangement uses TRBV27 and TRBJ2-1; D perhaps matches TRBD1 (6 bases). Trimming left V 6 bases short and J 4 bases short, with 16 bases between. Germline CDR1 reads MNHEY; CDR2 reads SMNVEV (reference sequence). The CDR3 has 15 amino acids. The CDR3 loop reads CASSRKGQPYNEQFF. As DNA, the CDR3 is TGTGCCAGCAGCCGAAAGGGACAACCGTACAATGAGCAGTTCTTC.

This chain connects TRBV24-1 to TRBJ2-1, with 9 bases lining up with TRBD2. The CDR3 runs 16 residues. Germline assignment: CDR1 KGHDR and CDR2 SFDVKD. The V gene end was trimmed by 3 bases and the J gene end by 8 bases; junction bases not matched to a gene: 10. CDR3: CATSDRAGGPSDEQFF. CDR3 DNA: TGTGCCACCAGTGATCGTGCGGGAGGGCCCTCAGATGAGCAGTTCTTC.

The count of this clone is one. The chain is built from TRBV6-5 and TRBJ1-2, with TRBD1 identical over 9 bases. There are 15 residues in the CDR3. The J segment lost 8 bases and the V segment lost 6 bases, leaving 13 bases of the junction unmatched. Germline V gene lookup returns CDR1 MNHEY and CDR2 SVGAGI. DNA for the CDR3: TGTGCCAGCAGCCAGACCATACAGGGGGCGCGGGGCTACACCTTC. Translated, it gives CASSQTIQGARGYTF.

The chain joins TRBV6-6 to TRBJ1-1; D may be TRBD1 (6 bases). This CDR3 is built from 16 residues. CDR1 is MNHNY and CDR2 is SVGAGI in the germline V gene (reference sequence). V lost 4 bases to trimming and J lost 5 bases, with 20 bases between them. CDR3 amino acids: CASSSRDTDPRTEAFF. CDR3 bases: TGTGCCAGCAGTTCCCGGGACACCGACCCGAGGACTGAAGCTTTCTTT.

V is TRBV4-2 and J is TRBJ2-3; 9 bases are shared with TRBD1. The V gene's germline CDR1 is LGHNA and CDR2 YNFKEQ. J gave up 2 bases and V 4 bases, and 4 bases lay outside the gene matches. The CDR3 length is 15 residues. CDR3 protein: CASSPGQGNTDTQYF. CDR3 DNA: TGTGCCAGCAGCCCAGGACAGGGGAACACAGATACGCAGTATTTT.

This clone was detected only once. The chain has TRBV5-1 and TRBJ1-6; TRBD1 matches 8 bases. Trimming cost V 9 bases and J 11 bases; bases outside gene matches: 13. Per germline, CDR1 SGHRS and CDR2 YFSETQ. The CDR3 length is 14 residues. CDR3: CATREGTGGTPLHF. The DNA for the CDR3 is TGCGCCACCCGTGAGGGGACAGGCGGGACACCCCTCCACTTT.

The chain has TRBV19 and TRBJ2-3; tentatively, D is TRBD1 (6 bases). Germline V gene data show CDR1 as LNHDA and CDR2 as SQIVND (reference sequence). Trimming removed 7 bases from V and 1 base from J, with 6 bases in between. The CDR3 is 12 residues long. CDR3 protein: CASTGGTDTQYF. The CDR3 region has the DNA TGTGCCAGTACAGGGGGCACAGATACGCAGTATTTT. Looking up the rest from reference TRBV19 and TRBJ2-3 gives the full variable domain: DGGITQSPKYLFRKEGQNVTLSCEQNLNHDAMYWYRQDPGQGLRLIYYSQIVNDFQKGDIAEGYSVSREKKESFPLTVTSAQKNPTAFYLCASTGGTDTQYFGPGTRLTVL.

Comment on this clone: Without the conserved terminal phenylalanine or tryptophan, this CDR3 likely stems from a read error. It is unclear where the CDR3 begins or ends on the DNA, so no DNA is shown, and the CDR3 is as TCRdb lists it. This sequence joins TRBV30 and TRBJ2-7. The germline gives CDR1 GTSNPN, CDR2 SVGIG (reference sequence). The CDR3 region is 13 residues in length, termini included. The CDR3 loop is CAWSPKGGHLYLL.

The count of this clone is one. The chain links TRBV28 to TRBJ2-4; D may be TRBD1 or TRBD2 (6 bases each). The V end was cut by 4 bases, the J end by 0 bases, with 16 bases between. The CDR3 consists of 17 residues. CDR1 MDHEN and CDR2 SYDVKM come from the germline V gene. The CDR3 nucleotides are TGTGCCAGCAGTTCCCTAAGGGGGGTGCTAGCCAAAAACATTCAGTACTTC. It is translated as CASSSLRGVLAKNIQYF.

The V gene is TRBV3-1 (or the pseudogene TRBV3-2), the J gene TRBJ2-2, with 7 bases fitting TRBD2. V was clipped by 5 bases and J by 2 bases; unmatched bases: 8. The CDR3 has 16 residues. Germline values: CDR1 LGHDT, CDR2 YNNKEL (reference sequence). The CDR3 sequence: CASSNPGLSNTGELFF. CDR3 nucleotides: TGTGCCAGCAGCAACCCGGGACTATCTAACACCGGGGAGCTGTTTTTT.

This rearrangement joins TRBV5-5 to TRBJ1-3; possibly TRBD1 for D (5 bases). From germline, CDR1 is SGHKS and CDR2 YYEKEE (reference sequence). V was clipped by 5 bases and J by 0 bases, with 12 bases between them. CDR3 length: 15 amino acids. CDR3 loop: CASRIGVSSGNTIYF. CDR3 in DNA: TGTGCCAGCAGGATAGGGGTCTCCTCTGGAAACACCATATATTTT. Supplemented by reference TRBV5-5 and TRBJ1-3, the full variable domain reads DAGVTQSPTHLIKTRGQQVTLRCSPISGHKSVSWYQQVLGQGPQFIFQYYEKEERGRGNFPDRFSARQFPNYSSELNVNALLLGDSALYLCASRIGVSSGNTIYFGEGSWLTVV.